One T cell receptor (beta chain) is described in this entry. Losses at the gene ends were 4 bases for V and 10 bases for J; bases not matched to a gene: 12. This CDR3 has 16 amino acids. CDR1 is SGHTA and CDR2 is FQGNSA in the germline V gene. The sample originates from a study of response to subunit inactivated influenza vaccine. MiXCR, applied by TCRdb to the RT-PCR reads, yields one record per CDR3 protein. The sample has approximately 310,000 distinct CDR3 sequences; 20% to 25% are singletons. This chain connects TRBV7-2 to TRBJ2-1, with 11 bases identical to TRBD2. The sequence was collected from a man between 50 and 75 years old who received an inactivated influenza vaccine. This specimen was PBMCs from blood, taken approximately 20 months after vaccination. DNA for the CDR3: TGTGCCAGCAGCTCAAACTCTCTAGCGGGAGGTGAAGAGCAGTTCTTC. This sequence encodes CASSSNSLAGGEEQFF.